This T cell receptor (beta chain) was recovered during a study of long-term antiretroviral therapy in people with HIV (dated by TCRdb to the early 2020s). Describing the broader study: The earliest samples were collected approximately a decade before the 2015 WHO recommendation for immediate ART, a period when ART was typically delayed until CD4 counts fell. A retrospective serial study tested whether changes in peripheral blood TRB repertoire composition and diversity were associated with ART initiation and durable HIV suppression. From 25 to 30 adults with confirmed HIV infection, the cohort provided approximately 190 cryopreserved PBMC samples, gathered serially across a mean of around 6 years (range 1-12). Of the 30 or so participants with HIV, roughly 10 were female. No cross-contamination during QIAcube processing was seen in test extractions of a monoclonal T-cell line run alongside 30 or so polyclonal samples. Study-level results and caveats: Starting ART was linked to a significant rise in TRB diversity, yet even with long-term ART the diversity remained significantly lower than in transplant donor controls. Because cell numbers in pre-ART samples were limited, unsorted PBMC were profiled instead of sorted CD4+ and CD8+ T cells. Expanded TRB clones identified before ART initiation dominated the repertoire at all time points, although this dominance fluctuated and declined in many PLHIV after ART. CDR3 length ranges in HIV repertoires were narrower than in controls, and network structure suggested an antigen-experienced repertoire with only a slight naive shift after ART. Samples dated from about 2004 to 2017, and the ART regimens used may be less effective than current ones. No data were available on ART adherence, viral resistance or therapy changes, limiting inferences about post-ART repertoire changes. Because PBMC availability was limited, only the TCR beta chain was sequenced, with no alpha chain pairing.

To be included, a participant needed at least one PBMC sample from before ART initiation plus at least two post-ART samples. Treatment was received in the United States of America by all participants with HIV. Before DNA extraction, cryopreserved samples of roughly 0.9-10 million PBMC were thawed and then washed. At the time of the earliest PBMC sample, participants with HIV were aged between roughly 20 and 55 years. PBMC samples from each participant spanned 1-4 timepoints before ART initiation and 2-8 timepoints after ART initiation, with a median of 7 samples. For every participant, serial HIV viral load, CD4+ T-cell count, ART history and demographic data were obtained. A Qiagen kit on a QIAcube was used to extract genomic DNA from unsorted PBMC, with samples processed in batches of 12. Including the terminal cysteine and phenylalanine, the CDR3 comprises 13 residues. Only the CDR3 DNA stays, 39 bases, in frame from base 1. Deletion took 3 bases off V and 7 bases off J, with a span of 9 bases between the germline ends. Via the germline V gene, CDR1 is SGHTA and CDR2 FQGNSA.

Sequencing of the TRB variable region was done with the immunoSEQ hsTCRB v3.0 assay at survey level resolution. A depth of roughly 35,000-55,000 T-cell genomes per sample was targeted for TRB sequencing. TRB libraries were pooled and sequenced on an Illumina MiSeq using a v3 150-cycle kit. Regarding the original processing steps: Analysis of repertoires was carried out in R inside a reproducible Nextflow workflow spanning QC, data transformation and analysis. Custom analyses were implemented in LymphoSeq2, an R package for AIRR-Seq data exploration. A few samples that yielded fewer than 5000 total TRB sequences were excluded, so that around 190 HIV repertoires were analyzed. Among the 170 to 200 retained HIV repertoires, 55 to 60 were collected before ART initiation and 120 to 140 after ART initiation. Repertoires were downsampled to 5000 TRB nucleotide sequences, with summary statistics averaged over 100 downsampling iterations. The analysis kept only TRB sequences whose CDR3 regions were at least seven amino acids long. Diversity was measured with a Shannon entropy-derived clonality score and the Gini coefficient. In the repertoire networks, any two of the top 5000 CDR3 amino acid sequences were connected whenever the two sequences differed by an edit distance of one. For TRB CDR3 amino acid sequences, antigen specificity groups and MHC restriction were predicted with GLIPH2. To flag known CMV, EBV, HIV or tissue antigen associations, CDR3 amino acid sequences were matched against VDJdb and McPAS-TCR. Pre-ART, post-ART and control groups were compared with Wilcoxon signed-rank tests and Holm-Bonferroni correction. In TCRdb, the immuneACCESS table is reduced to in-frame sequences with V and J assigned. These tables do not hold every clone; where another copy was compared, an unresolved V gene accounts for under half, and the others remain unexplained. V and J calls and clone size are given by that table; D and trimming were obtained from the DNA. Recorded for this sample are roughly 30,000 clones; about 96% of them occurred a single time. In total, the top ten clones hold less than 9.5% of the sample.

For this clone: Its target antigen remains unknown. One base away there is no much larger clone; base qualities are not given.

The sequence joins TRBV7-2 to TRBJ2-2; no D segment can be confidently identified. The receptor was derived from a man aged 25 to 45 with HIV. Here the sequenced sample was unsorted PBMCs, taken approximately 6.1 years after starting antiretroviral therapy. The nucleotide sequence reads as follows: TGTGCCAGCAGCTTCTTAAGTGGCGGGGAGCTGTTTTTT. Its translation is CASSFLSGGELFF.